These T cell receptor beta chains were read from a single sample in a study of cytomegalovirus exposure and HLA in healthy donors. Sequencing used immunoSEQ multiplex PCR; TCRdb keeps in-frame clones, though not all of them. The sample shows more than 60,000 clones, approximately 97% of them seen only once. The specimen was PBMCs. The source is a woman between 18 and 29 years old in good health and CMV-seropositive. Both conserved end residues are part of each CDR3. Fields, in order: CDR3 protein, CDR3 DNA, J gene, D gene, clone size, V gene. D genes are given only for firm matches. Clone size, where shown, is once, few, many, or a class for clones that have expanded.

CDR3aa: CAWSVLHGETQYF; CDR3nt: TGTGCCTGGAGTGTATTACATGGCGAGACCCAGTACTTC; j_gene: TRBJ2-5; d_gene: NA; abundance: once; v_gene: TRBV30
CDR3aa: CAWSVDRVYEQYF; CDR3nt: TGTGCCTGGAGCGTAGACAGGGTCTACGAGCAGTACTTC; j_gene: TRBJ2-7; d_gene: TRBD1; abundance: NA; v_gene: TRBV30
CDR3aa: CASSFDSYEQYF; CDR3nt: TGTGCCAGCAGCTTCGACAGCTACGAGCAGTACTTC; j_gene: TRBJ2-7; d_gene: NA; abundance: NA; v_gene: TRBV7-9
CDR3aa: CASRETSGRGGAQFF; CDR3nt: TGTGCCAGCAGGGAAACTAGCGGGAGGGGCGGGGCGCAGTTCTTC; j_gene: TRBJ2-1; d_gene: TRBD2; abundance: NA; v_gene: TRBV27
CDR3aa: CASSLDPGRAPDTQYF; CDR3nt: TGTGCCAGCAGCTTAGATCCTGGCAGGGCCCCAGATACGCAGTATTTT; j_gene: TRBJ2-3; d_gene: NA; abundance: NA; v_gene: TRBV11-2
CDR3aa: CASSQDKTFYNEQFF; CDR3nt: TGTGCCAGCAGTCAAGACAAGACCTTTTACAATGAGCAGTTCTTC; j_gene: TRBJ2-1; d_gene: NA; abundance: NA; v_gene: TRBV28
CDR3aa: CASSEGGGSNEQFF; CDR3nt: TGTGCCAGCAGTGAAGGCGGCGGGAGCAATGAGCAGTTCTTC; j_gene: TRBJ2-1; d_gene: TRBD2; abundance: NA; v_gene: TRBV6-4
CDR3aa: CASSQTGQKEPNYGYTF; CDR3nt: TGTGCCAGCAGCCAAACTGGCCAAAAGGAGCCTAACTATGGCTACACCTTC; j_gene: TRBJ1-2; d_gene: NA; abundance: NA; v_gene: TRBV13
CDR3aa: CAWSTTSGTQYF; CDR3nt: TGTGCCTGGAGCACTACTAGCGGGACGCAGTATTTT; j_gene: TRBJ2-3; d_gene: TRBD2; abundance: once; v_gene: TRBV30
CDR3aa: CASYTGVYSNQPQHF; CDR3nt: TGTGCCAGCTATACAGGGGTCTATAGCAATCAGCCCCAGCATTTT; j_gene: TRBJ1-5; d_gene: TRBD1; abundance: once; v_gene: TRBV28